This T cell receptor (beta chain) was obtained from a study of blood T cell repertoires in COVID-19 (TCRdb year 2020). Concerning the study at large: Samples covering the acute and convalescent phases of COVID-19 were provided by collaborators in the United States, Italy and Spain. The prospective study material was composed of cDNA or gDNA derived from T cells, B-cell-depleted T cells, or PBMCs. Subjects who had been exposed to COVID-19, were actively infected with it, or had recovered from it provided the deeply sampled blood TCRbeta repertoires that made up the dataset. A freely available public database, intended as a resource for researchers studying the immune response to SARS-CoV-2, is where the repertoires were released. Where HLA class I and class II types were available, the types were taken from metadata supplied by the sample provider, not from assay-based typing. The samples were drawn from two sources: the first 160 participants of the ongoing ImmuneRACE study, and some 1,300 subjects contributed by 6 global collaborators. The sample metadata nearly always contained a de-identified subject ID, COVID-19 status, age in years and sex.

The immunoSEQ Assay, a bias-controlled multiplex PCR, was used to amplify TCRbeta CDR3 regions from genomic DNA. The source study handled its data this way. The number of nucleated cells in each sample was estimated by amplification of reference gene primers within the assay. To quantify the absolute abundance of each unique TCRbeta CDR3 rearrangement, sequence reads were collapsed and filtered. Productive Simpson clonality was computed per sample as the square root of Simpson's diversity index over productive rearrangements. TCRdb took over this immuneACCESS table, retaining in-frame rearrangements with V and J assigned. Such tables are incomplete; in checked studies, under half of the missing clones stem from an unresolved V gene, and the remainder is unexplained. That table furnishes V, J and clone size, whereas the DNA furnished D and trimming. Present in this sample are 75,000 to 80,000 clones, roughly nine tenths of which were seen just once. The top ten clonotypes cover around 9.8% of the sample.

Each collaborating institution followed its own protocols to collect whole blood in K2EDTA tubes. For TCRbeta analysis, collaborators shipped samples in one of three forms: frozen whole blood, isolated PBMCs, or DNA extracted from either of those sample types. Comment on this clone: Its recognized antigen is unknown. No much larger clone is present one base from it, and per-base qualities are unavailable.

The investigation overall reported the following: How much clinical and demographic metadata was included differed by source and by participant, and the metadata was provided uncurated.

The trim is 5 bases for V and 0 bases for J, with a gap of 15 bases between the germline ends. The CDR3 has 16 amino acids, counting the end cysteine and phenylalanine. The CDR3 DNA has 48 bases and is translated from base 1. As encoded in the germline V gene (reference sequence), CDR1 is SGHNT while CDR2 is YYREEE. The rearrangement joined TRBV5-4 to TRBJ2-1; the D segment could be TRBD2, given 6 matching bases. This TCR was sampled from a human donor in a cohort sampled during active COVID-19. Specimen: peripheral blood. CDR3 protein: CASRVRDGSSYNEQFF. The DNA sequence is given as TGTGCCAGCAGGGTCAGGGACGGGAGCTCCTACAATGAGCAGTTCTTC.